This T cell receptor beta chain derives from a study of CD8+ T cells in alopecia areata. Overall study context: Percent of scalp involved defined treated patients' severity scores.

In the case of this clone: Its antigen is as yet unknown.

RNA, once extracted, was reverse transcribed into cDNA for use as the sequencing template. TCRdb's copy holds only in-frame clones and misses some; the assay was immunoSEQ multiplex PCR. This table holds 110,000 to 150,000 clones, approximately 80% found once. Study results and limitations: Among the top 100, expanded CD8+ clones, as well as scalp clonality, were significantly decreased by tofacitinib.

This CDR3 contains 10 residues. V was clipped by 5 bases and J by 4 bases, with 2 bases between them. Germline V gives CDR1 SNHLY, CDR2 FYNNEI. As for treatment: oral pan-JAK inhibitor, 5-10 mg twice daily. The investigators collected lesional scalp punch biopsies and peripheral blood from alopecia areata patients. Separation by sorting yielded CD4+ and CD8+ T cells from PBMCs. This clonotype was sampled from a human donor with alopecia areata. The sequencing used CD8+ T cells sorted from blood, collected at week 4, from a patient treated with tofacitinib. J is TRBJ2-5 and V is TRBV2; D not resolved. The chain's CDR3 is CASSLETQYF. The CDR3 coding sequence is TGTGCCAGCAGTTTAGAGACCCAGTACTTC.